This T cell receptor (beta chain) was sequenced during a study of neoadjuvant nivolumab and ipilimumab in lung cancer. Generated by immunoSEQ multiplex PCR, the TCRdb table keeps only in-frame clones and is missing some. The repertoire consists of 39,000 or so clones, with roughly 89% occurring once and the leading ten covering more than 3%. CDR3 length equals 11 residues. Trimming cost V 3 bases and J 7 bases, with 5 bases left between them. In germline, CDR1 is SGDLS, CDR2 YYNGEE. On this clone: The antigen is not known.

General observations from the study: Only a single major-pathologic-response sample was available for clonality analysis. Blood richness before therapy tracked richness in tumors resected after neoadjuvant therapy.

The receptor's source is an adult with non-small cell lung cancer. V and J are TRBV9 and TRBJ2-1; D unresolved. Sequenced here: peripheral blood, sampled before neoadjuvant nivolumab, alone or with ipilimumab. The CDR3 loop reads CASSAANEQFF. CDR3 DNA sequence: TGTGCCAGCAGCGCGGCTAATGAGCAGTTCTTC. The variable domain in full, completed from reference TRBV9 and TRBJ2-1, reads DSGVTQTPKHLITATGQRVTLRCSPRSGDLSVYWYQQSLDQGLQFLIQYYNGEERAKGNILERFSAQQFPDLHSELNLSSLELGDSALYFCASSAANEQFFGPGTRLTVL.